A single sample is the source of the 27 T cell receptor beta chains below, sequenced in a study of T cell responses to AZD1222 COVID-19 vaccine. TCRdb's table, derived via immunoSEQ multiplex PCR, lists solely in-frame clones and lacks some. The sample has about 140,000 clones; 80% to 90% are singletons. The sample here was peripheral blood, taken on day 0 of AZD1222 vaccination. The receptors here all came from an adult in good health.

The chain is built from TRBV12-5 and TRBJ1-2; no definite D call. The CDR3 sequence is 11 residues long. Germline V gene sequence: CDR1 LGHNT, CDR2 FRNRAP. Trimming left V 5 bases short and J 8 bases short, with 9 bases between. CDR3 sequence reads: CASGVTQGYTF. Here the CDR3 DNA reads TGTGCTAGTGGTGTGACACAAGGCTACACCTTC.

The rearrangement uses TRBV5-1 and TRBJ1-6, with TRBD1 matching over 9 bases. The CDR3 runs 17 residues. CDR1 is SGHRS, CDR2 YFSETQ, per germline. V lost 4 bases to trimming and J lost 7 bases; unmatched junction nucleotides: 12. CDR3 coding DNA: TGCGCCAGCAGCGGGGCCCTGGGACAGGGACGAAATTCACCCCTCCACTTT. This codes for CASSGALGQGRNSPLHF.

This clone was seen once. This chain links TRBV5-6 with TRBJ2-4; possibly TRBD2 for D (5 bases). Trimming removed 0 bases at V and 8 bases at J, with 18 bases between. Germline V gene data show CDR1 as SGHDT and CDR2 as YYEEEE. The CDR3 runs to 16 residues. The CDR3 reads CASSLAGSQTGDIQYF. CDR3 nucleotide sequence: TGTGCCAGCAGCTTGGCCGGTAGTCAGACCGGGGACATTCAGTACTTC.

The V call is TRBV7-9, the J call TRBJ1-6, with D hard to call. This CDR3 has 16 residues. Trimming took 0 bases from V and 7 from J, leaving 13 bases between them. Looked up from germline, CDR1 is SEHNR and CDR2 is FQNEAQ (reference sequence). Here the CDR3 reads CASSLAGRARNSPLHF. In DNA, the CDR3 is TGTGCCAGCAGCTTAGCGGGGAGGGCCCGGAATTCACCCCTCCACTTT.

The chain has TRBV11-2 and TRBJ2-7, with 8 nucleotides matching TRBD1. The V gene end was trimmed by 3 bases and the J gene end by 6 bases; junction bases not matched to a gene: 7. This CDR3 is 14 amino acids long. Germline CDR1 is SGHAT and CDR2 is FQNNGV. DNA of the CDR3: TGTGCCAGCAGCTTCCGGGACAGGATAGGCGAGCAGTACTTC. Translated, it gives CASSFRDRIGEQYF.

As concerns this clone: Its ends do not fully match the called genes, so a read error is possible. V gene TRBV3-1 (or the pseudogene TRBV3-2) combines with J gene TRBJ1-1; TRBD1 might be the D (5 bases). CDR3 length: 12 residues. Germline CDR1 and CDR2: LGHDT and YNNKEL (reference sequence). CDR3 sequence reads: CASSQDVEGAYF. In DNA, the CDR3 is TGTGCCAGCAGCCAAGATGTGGAAGGGGCGTATTTT.

V and J are TRBV19 and TRBJ1-3, with TRBD1 identical over 8 bases. The CDR3 consists of 14 residues. Germline V gene lookup returns CDR1 LNHDA and CDR2 SQIVND (reference sequence). The V segment lost 6 bases and the J segment 4 bases; nucleotides outside the gene matches: 5. DNA of the CDR3: TGTGCCAGTAGGAAGACAGGGGTCGGAAACACCATATATTTT. It codes for CASRKTGVGNTIYF.

V gene TRBV19 combines with J gene TRBJ1-6; D remains ambiguous. Between the trimmed V and J ends, which lost 2 bases and 9 bases, there was a span of 17 bases. CDR3 size: 16 residues. Germline loops: CDR1 LNHDA, CDR2 SQIVND (reference sequence). The CDR3 is CASSIWSGAFGSPLHF. Written as DNA, the CDR3 is TGTGCCAGTAGTATATGGTCGGGCGCTTTTGGTTCACCCCTCCACTTT. Together with reference TRBV19 and TRBJ1-6, the CDR3 gives the full variable domain: DGGITQSPKYLFRKEGQNVTLSCEQNLNHDAMYWYRQDPGQGLRLIYYSQIVNDFQKGDIAEGYSVSREKKESFPLTVTSAQKNPTAFYLCASSIWSGAFGSPLHFGNGTRLTVT.

In its sample, this clone was seen once. The chain employs TRBV11-2 and TRBJ1-6; D might be TRBD1 (5 bases). Trimming cost V 5 bases and J 0 bases, with 14 bases left between them. Germline values: CDR1 SGHAT, CDR2 FQNNGV. The CDR3 extends over 17 amino acids. CDR3 DNA sequence: TGTGCCAGCAGCCTCCGGGGCAAGAGCTCCTATAATTCACCCCTCCACTTT. It encodes CASSLRGKSSYNSPLHF.

The chain employs TRBV5-6 and TRBJ2-7; D is possibly TRBD1 (6 bases). V gave up 5 bases and J gave up 3 bases, with 18 bases separating them. From germline, CDR1 is SGHDT and CDR2 YYEEEE. CDR3 length equals 15 residues. This CDR3 is CASSPPQGRGYEQYF. For the CDR3, the DNA is TGTGCCAGCAGTCCTCCCCAGGGGCGCGGCTACGAGCAGTACTTC.

CDR3 loop: CASSIGGSNTEAFF. In nucleotides, the CDR3 is TGTGCCAGTAGTATTGGAGGGTCGAACACTGAAGCTTTCTTT. The V gene is TRBV19, the J gene TRBJ1-1; no definite D call. CDR1 and CDR2 (germline): LNHDA, SQIVND (reference sequence). This CDR3 is 14 amino acids long. V lost 3 bases, J lost 1 base, and 9 bases lay in between.

This rearrangement joins TRBV6-1 to TRBJ2-7; the D gene is possibly TRBD1 (6 bases). The CDR3 has 14 residues. The V end lost 0 bases, the J end lost 5 bases, and 11 bases lay between the germline ends. From germline, CDR1 is MNHNS and CDR2 SASEGT. The CDR3 region is CASSEAEQGNEQYF. The CDR3 region has the DNA TGTGCCAGCAGTGAAGCGGAACAGGGCAACGAGCAGTACTTC.

The chain joins TRBV29-1 to TRBJ2-7, with 10 nucleotides matching TRBD1. This CDR3 region has 14 residues. J lost 2 bases, V lost 7 bases, and 8 bases had no gene match. Per germline, CDR1 SQVTM and CDR2 ANQGSEA. DNA for the CDR3: TGCAGCGCCGGGCGGGGGACAGGGGCCTACGAGCAGTACTTC. Residues: CSAGRGTGAYEQYF.

The chain is built from TRBV4-1 and TRBJ1-6, with 7 bases identical to TRBD1. Germline CDR1 and CDR2: MGHRA and YSYEKL. V lost 0 bases to trimming and J lost 3 bases; unmatched junction nucleotides: 5. This CDR3 comprises 17 residues. CDR3 in DNA: TGCGCCAGCAGCCAAGAAACAGGGGCCCACTATAATTCACCCCTCCACTTT. This sequence encodes CASSQETGAHYNSPLHF.

This chain links TRBV11-2 with TRBJ2-1, with D possibly matching TRBD1 (6 bases). The germline gives CDR1 SGHAT, CDR2 FQNNGV. This CDR3 contains 14 residues. V lost 5 bases and J lost 4, with 12 bases in between. The CDR3 DNA follows: TGTGCCAGCAGCATCTCGGGACAATACAATGAGCAGTTCTTC. Translating gives CASSISGQYNEQFF.

The chain employs TRBV6-5 and TRBJ1-2; 7 bases agree with TRBD1. J gave up 8 bases and V 7 bases, and 10 bases lay outside the gene matches. Germline V gene sequence: CDR1 MNHEY, CDR2 SVGAGI. The CDR3 is made up of 13 amino acids. The CDR3: CASTSDRNRGYTF. DNA of the CDR3: TGTGCCAGCACCTCGGACAGGAACAGGGGCTACACCTTC.

This clone occurred once. This rearrangement joins TRBV25-1 to TRBJ1-2; TRBD1 might be the D (5 bases). Germline V gives CDR1 MGHDK, CDR2 SYGVNS. Trimming pared 7 bases from V and 8 bases from J, leaving 11 bases between. The length of the CDR3 is 11 residues. The chain's CDR3 is CASKYGDGYTF. The CDR3 coding sequence is TGTGCCAGCAAGTACGGGGACGGCTACACCTTC.

The chain carries TRBV24-1 and TRBJ1-3; unclear D gene. Germline CDR1 and CDR2: KGHDR and SFDVKD. Trimming removed 3 bases at V and 1 base at J, with 9 bases between. This CDR3 is built from 15 residues. The CDR3 DNA sequence: TGTGCCACCAGTGATCCCAGGACTTCTGGAAACACCATATATTTT. Amino acids: CATSDPRTSGNTIYF.

This clone was seen a single time. The genes are TRBV30 and TRBJ2-3; 11 nucleotides match TRBD2. The CDR3 runs 15 residues. With V trimmed by 3 bases and J by 6 bases, 8 bases remained unmatched. Germline CDR1 and CDR2: GTSNPN and SVGIG (reference sequence). The CDR3 region is CAWSLGLADRDTQYF. The CDR3 nucleotides read TGTGCCTGGAGCTTGGGACTAGCGGACCGGGATACGCAGTATTTT.

The J gene is TRBJ2-7, the V gene TRBV29-1; possible D gene TRBD1, 7 bases. The CDR3 extends over 13 amino acids. Germline V gives CDR1 SQVTM, CDR2 ANQGSEA. V was trimmed by 4 bases and J by 2 bases, leaving 12 bases between them. CDR3 in amino acids: CSVVRDSTYEQYF. The DNA of the CDR3 is TGCAGCGTTGTGCGGGACAGTACCTACGAGCAGTACTTC.

This clone was counted a single time. The rearrangement links TRBV30 to TRBJ1-2, with D tentatively TRBD1 (5 bases). Per the germline V gene, CDR1 is GTSNPN and CDR2 is SVGIG (reference sequence). The CDR3 has 12 residues. V lost 2 bases and J 4 bases, leaving 8 bases between the germline ends. The CDR3, as DNA: TGTGCCTGGAGTCCCGGGACCTATGGCTACACCTTC. Amino acid sequence: CAWSPGTYGYTF.

The rearrangement joins TRBV19 to TRBJ1-6; D perhaps matches TRBD1 (5 bases). Trimming removed 9 bases at V and 8 bases at J, with 20 bases between. The length of the CDR3 is 15 residues. The germline V gene encodes CDR1 LNHDA and CDR2 SQIVND (reference sequence). CDR3 DNA: TGTGCCAGGGGGACGGACCTATATCTTCATTCACCCCTCCACTTT. Residues: CARGTDLYLHSPLHF.

The chain is built from TRBV10-3 and TRBJ2-3; 9 bases agree with TRBD1. V shed 6 bases, J shed 2 bases, and the junction held 3 bases outside the gene matches. The CDR3 contains 14 residues. CDR1 and CDR2 (germline): ENHRY, SYGVKD. This CDR3 is CAISRDRDTDTQYF. CDR3 DNA: TGTGCCATCAGCCGGGACAGGGACACAGATACGCAGTATTTT.

This rearrangement joins TRBV11-3 to TRBJ2-3; D may be TRBD2 (5 bases). Per the germline V gene, CDR1 is SGHNT and CDR2 is YENEEA. V dropped 3 bases and J dropped 1 base, with 8 bases sitting between them. CDR3 length: 14 amino acids. This CDR3 is CASSFSSGTDTQYF. The CDR3 DNA reads as TGTGCCAGCAGCTTTAGTAGCGGCACAGATACGCAGTATTTT.

The rearrangement links TRBV11-2 to TRBJ2-3, with 9 positions matching TRBD2. V dropped 2 bases and J dropped 2; count of bases not matched to a gene: 8. The CDR3 totals 17 residues. Germline V gene data show CDR1 as SGHAT and CDR2 as FQNNGV. CDR3 DNA sequence: TGTGCCAGCAGCTTACTAACTAGCGGGTCTCCCACAGATACGCAGTATTTT. This gives the protein CASSLLTSGSPTDTQYF.

The table lists this clone with a count of one. The V gene is TRBV4-3, the J gene TRBJ2-2; D perhaps matches TRBD2 (6 bases). The length of the CDR3 is 14 residues. Trimming removed 4 bases from V and 10 bases from J, with 16 bases in between. The germline CDR1 and CDR2 sequences are LGHNA and YSLEER. CDR3 bases: TGCGCCAGCAGCCGCTATTTGATGCGGGAGGAGCTGTTTTTT. This translates into CASSRYLMREELFF.

The J gene is TRBJ2-5, the V gene TRBV21-1; TRBD2, as called in the table, went unchecked against the DNA. TRBV21-1 is termed a pseudogene. This CDR3 has 13 residues. The CDR3 DNA sequence: TGTGCCAGCCCCCAATCTAGCGTGCAGACCCAGTACTTC. This encodes CASPQSSVQTQYF.